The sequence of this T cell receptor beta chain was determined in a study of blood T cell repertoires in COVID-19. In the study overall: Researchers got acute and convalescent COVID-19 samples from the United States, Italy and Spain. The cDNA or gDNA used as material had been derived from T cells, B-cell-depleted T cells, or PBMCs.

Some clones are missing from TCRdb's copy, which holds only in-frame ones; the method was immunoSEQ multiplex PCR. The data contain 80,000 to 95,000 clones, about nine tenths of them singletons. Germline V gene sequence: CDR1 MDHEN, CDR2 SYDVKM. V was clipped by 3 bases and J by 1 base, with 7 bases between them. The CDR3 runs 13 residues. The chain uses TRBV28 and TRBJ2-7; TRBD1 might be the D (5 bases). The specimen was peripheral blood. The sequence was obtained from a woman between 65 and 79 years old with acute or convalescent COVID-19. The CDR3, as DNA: TGTGCCAGCAGTTTTTCAGGGTCCTACGAGCAGTACTTC. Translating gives CASSFSGSYEQYF.